A selection of T cell receptor beta chains follows, all from one sample in a study of T cell responses to AZD1222 COVID-19 vaccine. TCRdb's table, derived via immunoSEQ multiplex PCR, lists solely in-frame clones and lacks some. The sample holds about 130,000 clones, more than 70% seen once. The sample here was peripheral blood, taken on day 0 of AZD1222 vaccination. These receptors were obtained from an adult in good health. The CDR3 runs from the conserved cysteine through the conserved F or W. D genes are given only for firm matches. Some rows have no size entry. The others give once, few or many, or a class for an expanded clone.

v_gene: TRBV5-4
abundance: once
j_gene: TRBJ2-3
d_gene: TRBD1
len: 17
CDR3nt: TGTGCCAGCAGCGATCCCGGGACAGGGGGCGCCGCAGATACGCAGTATTTT
CDR3aa: CASSDPGTGGAADTQYF

v_gene: TRBV19
abundance: once
j_gene: TRBJ2-6
d_gene: .
len: 16
CDR3nt: TGTGCCAGTAGTATTGAAGGAGGCTCTGGGGCCAACGTCCTGACTTTC
CDR3aa: CASSIEGGSGANVLTF

v_gene: TRBV19
abundance: .
j_gene: TRBJ2-1
d_gene: .
len: 15
CDR3nt: TGTGCCAGTACTACCCGGGGTAGGGATCGGGACGAGCAGTTCTTC
CDR3aa: CASTTRGRDRDEQFF

v_gene: TRBV7-9
abundance: .
j_gene: TRBJ2-2
d_gene: .
len: 12
CDR3nt: TGTGCCAGCAGTTACCGTACCGGGGAGCTGTTTTTT
CDR3aa: CASSYRTGELFF

v_gene: TRBV19
abundance: .
j_gene: TRBJ1-5
d_gene: .
len: 16
CDR3nt: TGTGCCAGTAGTATTGTTTCAGGCAATAGCAATCAGCCCCAGCATTTT
CDR3aa: CASSIVSGNSNQPQHF

v_gene: TRBV30
abundance: .
j_gene: TRBJ2-1
d_gene: .
len: 13
CDR3nt: TGTGCCTGGACCCCCAGTGGTCGGAATGAGCAGTTCTTC
CDR3aa: CAWTPSGRNEQFF

v_gene: TRBV27
abundance: .
j_gene: TRBJ1-1
d_gene: .
len: 14
CDR3nt: TGTGCCAGAACTACGGGACTCAAGAACACTGAAGCTTTCTTT
CDR3aa: CARTTGLKNTEAFF

v_gene: TRBV24-1
abundance: .
j_gene: TRBJ2-7
d_gene: .
len: 14
CDR3nt: TGTGCCACCAGTGCGGCAGGGGCGTCCTACGAGCAGTACTTC
CDR3aa: CATSAAGASYEQYF

v_gene: TRBV5-4
abundance: .
j_gene: TRBJ2-3
d_gene: TRBD2
len: 16
CDR3nt: TGTGCCAGCAGCTTCGGACTAGCGGGAGGGGCAGATACGCAGTATTTT
CDR3aa: CASSFGLAGGADTQYF

v_gene: TRBV25-1
abundance: .
j_gene: TRBJ2-1
d_gene: .
len: 15
CDR3nt: TGTGCCAGCCGCCGGGGGACGCTCGTCGACAATGAGCAGTTCTTC
CDR3aa: CASRRGTLVDNEQFF

v_gene: TRBV4-2
abundance: .
j_gene: TRBJ2-2
d_gene: .
len: 17
CDR3nt: TGTGCCAGCAGCCCGTTAACCCAGGGGTCGAACACCGGGGAGCTGTTTTTT
CDR3aa: CASSPLTQGSNTGELFF

v_gene: TRBV9
abundance: .
j_gene: TRBJ2-7
d_gene: .
len: 14
CDR3nt: TGTGCCAGCAGCGTAGGTGCAGGGCCCTACGAGCAGTACTTC
CDR3aa: CASSVGAGPYEQYF

v_gene: TRBV5-1
abundance: .
j_gene: TRBJ2-5
d_gene: .
len: 11
CDR3nt: TGCGCCAGCAGCGGTCAAGAGACCCAGTACTTC
CDR3aa: CASSGQETQYF

v_gene: TRBV25-1
abundance: .
j_gene: TRBJ2-3
d_gene: .
len: 13
CDR3nt: TGTGCCAGCAGTGAACGACGCAGGGCCACGCAGTATTTT
CDR3aa: CASSERRRATQYF

v_gene: TRBV14
abundance: few
j_gene: TRBJ1-4
d_gene: .
len: 19
CDR3nt: TGTGCCAGCAGCCTCCCACGTCAGGACTGGAGGGGTGTCAATGAAAAACTGTTTTTT
CDR3aa: CASSLPRQDWRGVNEKLFF

v_gene: TRBV29-1
abundance: .
j_gene: TRBJ1-1
d_gene: .
len: 13
CDR3nt: TGCAGCCCCTGGGGTAGGTGGGGCACTGAAGCTTTCTTT
CDR3aa: CSPWGRWGTEAFF

v_gene: TRBV6-5
abundance: .
j_gene: TRBJ2-7
d_gene: .
len: 12
CDR3nt: TGTGCCAGCAGTTACTCGCGTGGCGAGCAGTACTTC
CDR3aa: CASSYSRGEQYF

v_gene: TRBV24-1
abundance: .
j_gene: TRBJ2-5
d_gene: TRBD2
len: 16
CDR3nt: TGTGCCACCAGTGATTCTCTAGCGGGAAGGGAGGAGACCCAGTACTTC
CDR3aa: CATSDSLAGREETQYF

v_gene: TRBV28
abundance: once
j_gene: TRBJ2-3
d_gene: TRBD2
len: 15
CDR3nt: TGTGCCAGCAGCCGGACTAGCGGGGCTACAGATACGCAGTATTTT
CDR3aa: CASSRTSGATDTQYF

v_gene: TRBV5-4
abundance: .
j_gene: TRBJ1-2
d_gene: .
len: 14
CDR3nt: TGTGCCAGCAGCTTGGACAGCCAGAACTATGGCTACACCTTC
CDR3aa: CASSLDSQNYGYTF

v_gene: TRBV10-3
abundance: .
j_gene: TRBJ2-6
d_gene: .
len: 17
CDR3nt: TGTGCCATCAGTGAACAGCGCCACTACTCTGGGGCCAACGTCCTGACTTTC
CDR3aa: CAISEQRHYSGANVLTF

v_gene: TRBV19
abundance: .
j_gene: TRBJ1-6
d_gene: TRBD1
len: 18
CDR3nt: TGTGCCAGTAAGCCTGGACAGGGGGCAGGAGGTTATAATTCACCCCTCCACTTT
CDR3aa: CASKPGQGAGGYNSPLHF

v_gene: TRBV6-5
abundance: .
j_gene: TRBJ1-6
d_gene: TRBD1
len: 14
CDR3nt: TGTGCCAGCAGTTCTGGGACAGGGCGTTCACCCCTCCACTTT
CDR3aa: CASSSGTGRSPLHF

v_gene: TRBV19
abundance: .
j_gene: TRBJ1-1
d_gene: TRBD1
len: 13
CDR3nt: TGTGCCAGTACCGGACAGGGGTTCACTGAAGCTTTCTTT
CDR3aa: CASTGQGFTEAFF

v_gene: TRBV7-2
abundance: .
j_gene: TRBJ2-1
d_gene: .
len: 15
CDR3nt: TGTGCCAGCAGCCCGCTCCGCACAGGGAGGAATGAGCAGTTCTTC
CDR3aa: CASSPLRTGRNEQFF

v_gene: TRBV9
abundance: .
j_gene: TRBJ2-1
d_gene: .
len: 18
CDR3nt: TGTGCCAGCAGCGCGAGGGCCCCGGGGGGCCGCTCCTACAATGAGCAGTTCTTC
CDR3aa: CASSARAPGGRSYNEQFF

v_gene: TRBV5-6
abundance: .
j_gene: TRBJ2-7
d_gene: .
len: 16
CDR3nt: TGTGCCAGCAGCTTGGACGGGGGTATGGACCCCTACGAGCAGTACTTC
CDR3aa: CASSLDGGMDPYEQYF

v_gene: TRBV4-3
abundance: .
j_gene: TRBJ1-4
d_gene: TRBD1
len: 16
CDR3nt: TGCGCCAGCAGACCGGACAGGGGGCAGGCTAATGAAAAACTGTTTTTT
CDR3aa: CASRPDRGQANEKLFF

v_gene: TRBV4-1
abundance: .
j_gene: TRBJ2-5
d_gene: .
len: 14
CDR3nt: TGCGCCAGCAGCCCAAGACAGACCCAAGAGACCCAGTACTTC
CDR3aa: CASSPRQTQETQYF

v_gene: TRBV6-2/TRBV6-3
abundance: .
j_gene: TRBJ2-7
d_gene: TRBD2
len: 18
CDR3nt: TGTGCCAGCAGCTCCGGGACTAGCGGGACCCACCGCCTGTACGAGCAGTACTTC
CDR3aa: CASSSGTSGTHRLYEQYF

v_gene: TRBV6-2/TRBV6-3
abundance: .
j_gene: TRBJ2-7
d_gene: TRBD2
len: 15
CDR3nt: TGTGCCAGCAGTCTTACTAGCGGACGCTCCTACGAGCAGTACTTC
CDR3aa: CASSLTSGRSYEQYF

v_gene: TRBV7-3
abundance: .
j_gene: TRBJ2-7
d_gene: TRBD2
len: 15
CDR3nt: TGTGCCAGCAGCTTAAGTAGCGGGAGGGCCCACGAGCAGTACTTC
CDR3aa: CASSLSSGRAHEQYF

v_gene: TRBV27
abundance: once
j_gene: TRBJ2-4
d_gene: .
len: 16
CDR3nt: TGTGCCAGCAGTCTCGGGTTGGGGGAAGCCAAAAACATTCAGTACTTC
CDR3aa: CASSLGLGEAKNIQYF

v_gene: TRBV27
abundance: .
j_gene: TRBJ1-1
d_gene: TRBD1
len: 17
CDR3nt: TGTGCCAGCAGGTACTTCGGGACAGGGGGCGAGAACACTGAAGCTTTCTTT
CDR3aa: CASRYFGTGGENTEAFF

v_gene: TRBV5-1
abundance: .
j_gene: TRBJ1-3
d_gene: .
len: 15
CDR3nt: TGCGCCAGCAGCCCACTCCCAGGGGTTGGAAACACCATATATTTT
CDR3aa: CASSPLPGVGNTIYF

v_gene: TRBV6-1
abundance: few
j_gene: TRBJ1-2
d_gene: .
len: 14
CDR3nt: TGTGCCAGCAGTGAGGGGAATCAGAACTATGGCTACACCTTC
CDR3aa: CASSEGNQNYGYTF

v_gene: TRBV28
abundance: .
j_gene: TRBJ1-5
d_gene: .
len: 14
CDR3nt: TGTGCCAGCAGTTCGGACCGGCCCTATCAGCCCCAGCATTTT
CDR3aa: CASSSDRPYQPQHF

v_gene: TRBV30
abundance: .
j_gene: TRBJ1-2
d_gene: .
len: 11
CDR3nt: TGTGCCTGGGGGTCCCCCTATGGCTACACCTTC
CDR3aa: CAWGSPYGYTF

v_gene: TRBV7-9
abundance: .
j_gene: TRBJ2-3
d_gene: TRBD1
len: 16
CDR3nt: TGTGCCAGCAGCCCCGGGACAGGGAGTAGGACAGATACGCAGTATTTT
CDR3aa: CASSPGTGSRTDTQYF

v_gene: TRBV2
abundance: .
j_gene: TRBJ2-7
d_gene: .
len: 13
CDR3nt: TGTGCCAGCAGTTGGACAGAATCCTACGAGCAGTACTTC
CDR3aa: CASSWTESYEQYF

v_gene: TRBV7-2
abundance: once
j_gene: TRBJ2-1
d_gene: .
len: 12
CDR3nt: TGTGCCAGCAGCTTATTGTTTAGTGAGCAGTTCTTC
CDR3aa: CASSLLFSEQFF

v_gene: TRBV3-1/TRBV3-2
abundance: .
j_gene: TRBJ2-5
d_gene: TRBD2
len: 14
CDR3nt: TGTGCCAGCAGCCAACAGGTAGCGGGAGAGACCCAGTACTTC
CDR3aa: CASSQQVAGETQYF

v_gene: TRBV19
abundance: .
j_gene: TRBJ1-1
d_gene: TRBD1
len: 15
CDR3nt: TGTGCCAGTAGTATAGGGATACAGGGGGGCACTGAAGCTTTCTTT
CDR3aa: CASSIGIQGGTEAFF

v_gene: TRBV11-3
abundance: .
j_gene: TRBJ1-1
d_gene: TRBD1
len: 14
CDR3nt: TGTGCCAGCAGGGCCGAGGGGGCGCATACTGAAGCTTTCTTT
CDR3aa: CASRAEGAHTEAFF

v_gene: TRBV7-3
abundance: .
j_gene: TRBJ2-7
d_gene: TRBD2
len: 15
CDR3nt: TGTGCCAGCAGCTTAACAGCGGGAGCTTCCTACGAGCAGTACTTC
CDR3aa: CASSLTAGASYEQYF

v_gene: TRBV6-5
abundance: .
j_gene: TRBJ2-5
d_gene: TRBD2
len: 15
CDR3nt: TGTGCCAGCAGGAGGACTAGTTCCAACCAAGAGACCCAGTACTTC
CDR3aa: CASRRTSSNQETQYF

v_gene: TRBV11-1
abundance: .
j_gene: TRBJ2-5
d_gene: .
len: 14
CDR3nt: TGTGCCAGCAGCCGGGACCCCAACCAAGAGACCCAGTACTTC
CDR3aa: CASSRDPNQETQYF

v_gene: TRBV2
abundance: .
j_gene: TRBJ2-2
d_gene: TRBD2
len: 17
CDR3nt: TGTGCCAGCAGCCTGACTAGCGGGGTACTCAACACCGGGGAGCTGTTTTTT
CDR3aa: CASSLTSGVLNTGELFF

v_gene: TRBV5-6
abundance: .
j_gene: TRBJ2-5
d_gene: .
len: 12
CDR3nt: TGTGCCAGCAGCGAATCGACAGAGACCCAGTACTTC
CDR3aa: CASSESTETQYF